These 14 T cell receptor beta chains were sequenced from one sample in a study of T cell repertoires in cytomegalovirus infection. TCRdb re-derived calls from the reads in MiXCR, one entry per CDR3 protein. The sample includes hundreds of thousands of distinct CDR3 sequences, roughly 43% of them seen just once. These receptors are not linked to any known antigen. The sequencing used cultured PBMCs, collected from culture after CMV antigen stimulation. The receptors here all came from a human donor in good health (CMV status not recorded). Some clones in this sample may be carry-over from other donors' samples.

This chain uses TRBV18 with TRBJ2-3, with D perhaps TRBD1 or TRBD2 (5 bases each). The germline V gene has CDR1 KGHSH and CDR2 LQKENI. The length of the CDR3 is 16 residues. Trimming removed 3 bases at V and 2 bases at J, with 15 bases between. The CDR3 DNA reads as TGTGCCAGCTCACCGGGGGTTGGTCTTCACACAGATACGCAGTATTTT. Protein sequence: CASSPGVGLHTDTQYF. Full variable domain (missing parts from reference TRBV18 and TRBJ2-3): NAGVMQNPRHLVRRRGQEARLRCSPMKGHSHVYWYRQLPEEGLKFMVYLQKENIIDESGMPKERFSAEFPKEGPSILRIQQVVRGDSAAYFCASSPGVGLHTDTQYFGPGTRLTVL.

The chain carries TRBV4-2 and TRBJ2-7; 7 positions agree with TRBD2. The V segment lost 1 base and the J segment 4 bases; nucleotides outside the gene matches: 10. CDR3 length: 16 residues. Germline CDR1 and CDR2: LGHNA and YNFKEQ. The CDR3 region has the DNA TGTGCCAGCAGCCAAGCAGTGACTAGCCGATGGTACGAGCAGTACTTC. This gives the protein CASSQAVTSRWYEQYF.

This clonotype showed up just a few times. The chain recombines TRBV7-2 with TRBJ2-7; D gene uncertain. The V gene's germline CDR1 is SGHTA and CDR2 FQGNSA. The CDR3 runs 13 residues. Trimming removed 5 bases from V and 2 bases from J, with 10 bases in between. The CDR3 spells CASSRTSPYEQYF. The CDR3 region has the DNA TGTGCCAGCAGCCGAACGTCGCCCTACGAGCAGTACTTC.

This sequence joins TRBV29-1 and TRBJ2-7, with unresolved D. The CDR3 extends over 13 amino acids. V was pared by 4 bases and J by 3 bases, with 13 bases between. The germline V gene encodes CDR1 SQVTM and CDR2 ANQGSEA. The CDR3 sequence: CSVGGPQYYEQYF. Written as DNA, the CDR3 is TGCAGCGTTGGAGGACCACAATACTACGAGCAGTACTTC.

The V gene is TRBV7-8, the J gene TRBJ2-1; TRBD2 matches at 8 bases. This CDR3 spans 14 amino acids. The V segment lost 1 base and the J segment 10 bases; nucleotides outside the gene matches: 6. Germline CDR1 is SGHVS and CDR2 is FQNEAQ. CDR3 residues: CASSLVRGGREQFF. The CDR3 DNA is TGTGCCAGCAGCTTAGTCCGGGGGGGCCGGGAGCAGTTCTTC.

The chain joins TRBV6-1 to TRBJ2-3; weak D call: TRBD1 (7 bases). This CDR3 region has 13 residues. Between the trimmed V and J ends, which lost 7 bases and 7 bases, there was a span of 15 bases. The V gene's germline CDR1 is MNHNS and CDR2 SASEGT. Written as DNA, the CDR3 is TGTGCCAGCACCCGGAGGGGGCAAAATACGCAGTATTTT. Translated, it gives CASTRRGQNTQYF.

The CDR3 region is CASSQGPGQGSSPLHF. Here the CDR3 DNA reads TGTGCCAGCAGCCAAGGACCGGGACAGGGGAGTTCACCCCTCCACTTT. V and J are TRBV4-2 and TRBJ1-6; TRBD1 agrees at 10 bases. The CDR3 totals 16 residues. Losses at the gene ends were 1 base for V and 9 bases for J; bases not matched to a gene: 6. Per the germline V gene, CDR1 is LGHNA and CDR2 is YNFKEQ.

This clonotype was seen only a few times. J is TRBJ1-5 and V is TRBV19; D is uncertain. This CDR3 contains 15 residues. The V end was cut by 1 base, the J end by 9 bases, with 16 bases between. Per the germline V gene, CDR1 is LNHDA and CDR2 is SQIVND (reference sequence). CDR3 sequence: CASSIGVLAEWPQHF. The DNA for the CDR3 is TGTGCCAGTAGTATAGGGGTTCTGGCGGAATGGCCCCAGCATTTT. Combining the CDR3 with reference TRBV19 and TRBJ1-5 gives the whole variable domain DGGITQSPKYLFRKEGQNVTLSCEQNLNHDAMYWYRQDPGQGLRLIYYSQIVNDFQKGDIAEGYSVSREKKESFPLTVTSAQKNPTAFYLCASSIGVLAEWPQHFGDGTRLSIL.

This clonotype has a single count. V usage is TRBV6-8 and J usage is TRBJ2-2; D is uncertain. Germline V lookup: CDR1 MNHGY, CDR2 SAAAGT. This CDR3 region has 14 residues. The germline V and J ends were trimmed by 2 bases and 0 bases, with 4 bases remaining between them. The CDR3 protein is CASSYKPNTGELFF. DNA for the CDR3: TGTGCCAGCAGTTACAAGCCGAACACCGGGGAGCTGTTTTTT.

This clonotype occurred a few times. This chain joins TRBV10-3 and TRBJ2-1; D unresolved. Trimming removed 2 bases at V and 3 bases at J, with 5 bases between. Germline CDR1 and CDR2: ENHRY and SYGVKD. The CDR3 spans 13 residues. CDR3 sequence (DNA): TGTGCCATCAGTGAGCCACTCTACAATGAGCAGTTCTTC. Protein: CAISEPLYNEQFF.

The chain uses TRBV6-6 and TRBJ2-3, with 9 nucleotides matching TRBD1. Germline-derived CDR1 and CDR2 are MNHNY and SVGAGI (reference sequence). Trimming at V came to 3 bases and at J to 6 bases, leaving 7 bases not matched to a gene. The CDR3 consists of 15 residues. The CDR3 sequence is CASSYATGGGDTQYF. The DNA for the CDR3 is TGTGCCAGCAGTTATGCGACAGGGGGAGGCGATACGCAGTATTTT.

The rearrangement joins TRBV6-1 to TRBJ2-3, with D possibly TRBD2 on 5 matching bases. This CDR3 region has 12 residues. CDR1 MNHNS and CDR2 SASEGT come from the germline V gene. Trimming pared 5 bases from V and 10 bases from J, leaving 13 bases between. CDR3 amino acids: CASSRTGDSQYF. The CDR3 nucleotides read TGTGCCAGCAGTCGGACTGGGGATTCGCAGTATTTT.

The chain recombines TRBV6-8 with TRBJ2-5; 8 bases line up with TRBD2. CDR3 length: 16 residues. V was clipped by 7 bases and J by 4 bases; unmatched bases: 14. The germline V gene has CDR1 MNHGY and CDR2 SAAAGT. In nucleotides, the CDR3 is TGTGCCAGCACAACTAGCGGCCTCCTTCGCGTAGAGACCCAGTACTTC. It yields the protein CASTTSGLLRVETQYF.

This clonotype was seen a handful of times. The V call is TRBV7-7, the J call TRBJ2-5; possible D gene TRBD1, 6 bases. The CDR3 has 16 amino acids. The V gene lost 4 bases and the J gene lost 0 bases, with 15 bases spanning the gap. CDR1 and CDR2 from the germline V gene are SSHAT and FNYEAQ (reference sequence). The CDR3 region has the DNA TGTGCCAGCAGCTCTTCCGGGACACCTCACCAAGAGACCCAGTACTTC. Protein sequence: CASSSSGTPHQETQYF. The full variable domain, rest sourced from reference TRBV7-7 and TRBJ2-5, is GAGVSQSPRYKVTKRGQDVTLRCDPISSHATLYWYQQALGQGPEFLTYFNYEAQPDKSGLPSDRFSAERPEGSISTLTIQRTEQRDSAMYRCASSSSGTPHQETQYFGPGTRLLVL.